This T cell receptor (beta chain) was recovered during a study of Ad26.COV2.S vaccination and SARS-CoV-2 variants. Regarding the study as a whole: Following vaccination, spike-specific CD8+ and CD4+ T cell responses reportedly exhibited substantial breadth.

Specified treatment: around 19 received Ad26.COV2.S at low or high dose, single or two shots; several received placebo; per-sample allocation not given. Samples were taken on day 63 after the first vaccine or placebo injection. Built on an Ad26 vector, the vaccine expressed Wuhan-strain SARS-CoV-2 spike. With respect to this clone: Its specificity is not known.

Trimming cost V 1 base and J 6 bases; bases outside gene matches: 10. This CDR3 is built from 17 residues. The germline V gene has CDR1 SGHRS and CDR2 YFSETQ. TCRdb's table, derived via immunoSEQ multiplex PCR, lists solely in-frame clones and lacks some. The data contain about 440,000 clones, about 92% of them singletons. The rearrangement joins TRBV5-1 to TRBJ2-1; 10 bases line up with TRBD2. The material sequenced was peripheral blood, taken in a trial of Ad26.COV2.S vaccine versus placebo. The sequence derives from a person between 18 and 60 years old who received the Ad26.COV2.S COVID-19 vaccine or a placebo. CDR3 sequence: CASSLKLLAGVSNEQFF. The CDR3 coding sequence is TGCGCCAGCAGCTTGAAACTTCTAGCGGGAGTGTCCAATGAGCAGTTCTTC.